Presented here are 30 T cell receptor beta chains from one specimen sequenced in a study of shared clonotypes between healthy human individuals. Libraries were prepared by immunoSEQ multiplex PCR; TCRdb keeps only in-frame clonotypes and omits some of them. Of around 500,000 clones listed, approximately 82% are singletons. The sample taken for sequencing was PBMCs. The receptors originated from a woman aged 40 to 55 in good health. Some clones in this sample may be carry-over from other donors' samples.

This clone showed up many times. The CDR3 sequence: CASGDSEETDTQYF. The CDR3 DNA follows: TGTGCCTCCGGGGACAGTGAGGAGACAGATACGCAGTATTTT. The chain joins TRBV10-3 to TRBJ2-3; the match to TRBD1 covers 7 bases. Germline CDR1 is ENHRY and CDR2 is SYGVKD. This CDR3 region has 14 residues. V dropped 11 bases and J dropped 3; count of bases not matched to a gene: 11.

The chain uses TRBV27 and TRBJ2-2; 7 nucleotides align to TRBD1. Germline CDR1 and CDR2: MNHEY and SMNVEV (reference sequence). The CDR3 length is 15 residues. The V segment lost 5 bases and the J segment 0 bases; nucleotides outside the gene matches: 3. CDR3 region: CASSLTGPNTGELFF. DNA of the CDR3: TGTGCCAGCAGTCTGACAGGGCCGAACACCGGGGAGCTGTTTTTT.

As to this clone: Other DNA sequences within the sample encode an identical CDR3. V usage is TRBV29-1 and J usage is TRBJ2-2, with a possible D match to TRBD2 (7 bases). The CDR3 has 12 residues. V lost 7 bases, J lost 7 bases, and 13 bases lay in between. The germline gives CDR1 SQVTM, CDR2 ANQGSEA. In DNA form, the CDR3 reads TGCAGCGGTTTAGGGGGGGGCGGGGAGCTGTTTTTT. Translation gives CSGLGGGGELFF.

CDR3 in amino acids: CASSSRDRPPYNEQFF. In DNA, the CDR3 is TGTGCCAGCAGTTCCCGGGACAGGCCTCCCTACAATGAGCAGTTCTTC. V is TRBV27 and J is TRBJ2-1; 8 bases line up with TRBD1. Germline V lookup: CDR1 MNHEY, CDR2 SMNVEV (reference sequence). The CDR3 contains 16 residues. V lost 4 bases, J lost 2 bases, and 7 bases stayed unmatched.

V is TRBV18 and J is TRBJ1-6; D remains ambiguous. The CDR3 spans 16 residues. Trimming pared 0 bases from V and 5 bases from J, leaving 11 bases between. CDR1 and CDR2 (germline): KGHSH, LQKENI. In nucleotides, the CDR3 is TGTGCCAGCTCACCACCGGGTTCACCAAATAATTCACCCCTCCACTTT. It yields the protein CASSPPGSPNNSPLHF.

V gene TRBV30 combines with J gene TRBJ2-1; 8 bases line up with TRBD1. Germline CDR1 reads GTSNPN; CDR2 reads SVGIG (reference sequence). This CDR3 region has 16 residues. The V and J ends lost 2 bases and 0 bases, in that order; junction bases with no gene match: 6. CDR3 sequence reads: CAWSSPGTGSYNEQFF. The CDR3 nucleotides are TGTGCCTGGAGTTCCCCCGGGACAGGCTCCTACAATGAGCAGTTCTTC.

The rearrangement joins TRBV6-5 to TRBJ2-1, with D unresolved. Germline lookup yields CDR1 MNHEY and CDR2 SVGAGI. This CDR3 has 11 residues. Trimming removed 2 bases at V and 7 bases at J, with 3 bases between. The DNA of the CDR3 is TGTGCCAGCAGTTACCGTAATGAGCAGTTCTTC. This translates into CASSYRNEQFF.

The rearrangement uses TRBV19 and TRBJ1-1; maybe TRBD1 (5 bases). The V and J ends lost 5 bases and 4 bases respectively, with 14 bases between them. In germline, CDR1 is LNHDA, CDR2 SQIVND (reference sequence). The CDR3 is 14 amino acids. In DNA, the CDR3 is TGTGCCAGTAGTCCGGGGGGGGGAAGCACTGAAGCTTTCTTT. Translating it yields CASSPGGGSTEAFF.

The chain links TRBV5-4 to TRBJ2-5; D gene unclear. CDR1 and CDR2 from the germline V gene are SGHNT and YYREEE (reference sequence). Trimming took off 2 bases at V and 5 bases at J, with 16 bases between the two ends. The CDR3 length is 15 residues. The CDR3 DNA sequence: TGTGCCAGCAGCTTATCTGGATCTGACTGGGAGACCCAGTACTTC. Its translation is CASSLSGSDWETQYF.

The chain carries TRBV5-1 and TRBJ1-5; weak D call: TRBD1 (5 bases). CDR3 length equals 15 residues. V was clipped by 0 bases and J by 1 base, with 8 bases between them. The V gene's germline CDR1 is SGHRS and CDR2 YFSETQ. CDR3 sequence reads: CASSLGGRSNQPQHF. CDR3 nucleotide sequence: TGCGCCAGCAGCTTGGGGGGACGGAGCAATCAGCCCCAGCATTTT.

The chain links TRBV6-1 to TRBJ2-5; D possibly corresponds to TRBD1 (5 bases). The germline V and J ends were trimmed by 6 bases and 6 bases, with 14 bases remaining between them. The CDR3 is made up of 13 amino acids. Germline V CDR1 and CDR2: MNHNS, SASEGT. CDR3 residues: CASRGQGAQTQYF. CDR3 coding DNA: TGTGCCAGCAGGGGTCAGGGTGCGCAGACCCAGTACTTC.

The chain carries TRBV23-1 and TRBJ2-7; D is ambiguous. TRBV23-1 is designated an ORF whose function remains uncertain. Between the trimmed V and J ends, which lost 0 bases and 6 bases, there was a span of 12 bases. The CDR3 spans 14 residues. The CDR3 is CASSQSPLGSEQYF. The CDR3 DNA is TGCGCCAGCAGTCAATCCCCCCTGGGATCCGAGCAGTACTTC.

The chain couples TRBV6-6 to TRBJ1-1; D remains ambiguous. This CDR3 comprises 14 residues. Germline CDR1 is MNHNY and CDR2 is SVGAGI (reference sequence). V was cut by 6 bases and J by 5 bases, with 16 bases left in between. In DNA form, the CDR3 reads TGTGCCAGCAGCGACGGCGGGGAATGGACTGAAGCTTTCTTT. Translated: CASSDGGEWTEAFF.

The V call is TRBV5-1, the J call TRBJ2-1; 12 nucleotides align to TRBD2. Looked up from germline, CDR1 is SGHRS and CDR2 is YFSETQ. Germline trimming cut 5 bases from V and 5 bases from J; bases unmatched to any gene: 8. The CDR3 sequence is 16 residues long. For the CDR3, the DNA is TGCGCCAGCAGTCCTAGACTAGCGGGAGAACACAATGAGCAGTTCTTC. Translated: CASSPRLAGEHNEQFF.

This sequence joins TRBV19 and TRBJ2-7; possibly TRBD2 for D (7 bases). Germline lookup yields CDR1 LNHDA and CDR2 SQIVND (reference sequence). The CDR3 is made up of 14 amino acids. V gave up 4 bases and J gave up 0 bases, with 10 bases separating them. The CDR3 DNA is TGTGCCAGTAGTAAGGGGGGGAGCTCCTACGAGCAGTACTTC. Its protein is CASSKGGSSYEQYF.

The V and J genes are TRBV6-5 and TRBJ2-2, with D possibly being TRBD2 (5 bases). Germline CDR1 reads MNHEY; CDR2 reads SVGAGI. The CDR3 consists of 15 residues. Trimming stripped 5 bases from V and 11 bases from J, with 21 bases between. In DNA, the CDR3 is TGTGCCAGCAGTCTCTCCGGCGGACTCCCAAACGAGCTGTTTTTT. Amino acid sequence: CASSLSGGLPNELFF.

The chain is built from TRBV7-2 and TRBJ2-7; 12 bases map to TRBD2. Germline values: CDR1 SGHTA, CDR2 FQGNSA. V dropped 5 bases and J dropped 4; count of bases not matched to a gene: 18. The CDR3 extends over 19 amino acids. The DNA for the CDR3 is TGTGCCAGCAGCCCCCGCCGAAAACTAGCGGGAGGTCCCCAGTACGAGCAGTACTTC. It codes for CASSPRRKLAGGPQYEQYF.

In this sample, this clone turned up many times. The chain is built from TRBV7-2 and TRBJ1-2; tentative D call: TRBD1 (5 bases). Trimming removed 5 bases from V and 8 bases from J, with 15 bases in between. The CDR3 runs 13 residues. Germline loops: CDR1 SGHTA, CDR2 FQGNSA. The DNA of the CDR3 is TGTGCCAGCAGCCGCGCTGGGGGTGAGGGCTACACCTTC. Protein sequence: CASSRAGGEGYTF.

This chain joins TRBV7-9 and TRBJ2-1; TRBD2 matches 7 bases. CDR3 length: 17 amino acids. V lost 1 base and J lost 2; bases outside the gene matches: 8. Germline-derived CDR1 and CDR2 are SEHNR and FQNEAQ (reference sequence). CDR3 sequence reads: CASSLVSGGRTYNEQFF. The DNA of the CDR3 is TGTGCCAGCAGCTTAGTCTCAGGCGGGAGAACCTACAATGAGCAGTTCTTC. Supplemented by reference TRBV7-9 and TRBJ2-1, the full variable domain reads DTGVSQNPRHKITKRGQNVTFRCDPISEHNRLYWYRQTLGQGPEFLTYFQNEAQLEKSRLLSDRFSAERPKGSFSTLEIQRTEQGDSAMYLCASSLVSGGRTYNEQFFGPGTRLTVL.

The V call is TRBV9, the J call TRBJ2-1; D unresolved. From germline, CDR1 is SGDLS and CDR2 YYNGEE. Trimming shortened V by 2 bases and J by 5 bases, and 11 bases separated the two germline ends. The CDR3 extends over 14 amino acids. CDR3 nucleotide sequence: TGTGCCAGCAGCGTTCACGACCAGCACAATGAGCAGTTCTTC. This translates into CASSVHDQHNEQFF.

The V and J genes are TRBV6-5 and TRBJ2-5, with a possible D match to TRBD2 (5 bases). V was trimmed by 7 bases and J by 0 bases, leaving 6 bases between them. Germline CDR1 is MNHEY and CDR2 is SVGAGI. The CDR3 contains 12 residues. CDR3 bases: TGTGCCAGCATCGGGGACCAAGAGACCCAGTACTTC. The encoded protein is CASIGDQETQYF.

This sequence joins TRBV5-5 and TRBJ2-1, with D possibly being TRBD2 (5 bases). Trimming cost V 4 bases and J 3 bases, with 8 bases left between them. This CDR3 region has 13 residues. CDR1 SGHKS and CDR2 YYEKEE come from the germline V gene (reference sequence). CDR3 in amino acids: CASSGLLYNEQFF. The DNA of the CDR3 is TGTGCCAGCAGCGGACTTCTCTACAATGAGCAGTTCTTC.

This clone was detected once. The same CDR3 can be traced to other DNA sequences in this sample. The gene calls are TRBV5-1 and TRBJ1-5, with no clear D. CDR3 length equals 13 residues. Germline V gene lookup returns CDR1 SGHRS and CDR2 YFSETQ. Trimming cost V 0 bases and J 2 bases, with 3 bases left between them. The CDR3 DNA reads as TGCGCCAGCAGCTTGGTTGGCAATCAGCCCCAGCATTTT. Amino acid sequence: CASSLVGNQPQHF.

This clone has ten or more counts. Other DNA sequences in the same sample also yield this CDR3. The chain carries TRBV10-3 and TRBJ1-2; TRBD1 matches 10 bases. The V gene's germline CDR1 is ENHRY and CDR2 SYGVKD. Trimming removed 0 bases from V and 8 bases from J; junction bases left unmatched: 0. CDR3 length equals 13 residues. CDR3 amino acids: CAISESGQGGYTF. DNA of the CDR3: TGTGCCATCAGTGAGTCGGGACAGGGGGGCTACACCTTC.

Here the CDR3 reads CASSLDLGAREQYF. CDR3 bases: TGTGCCAGCAGCTTAGACCTGGGGGCGCGGGAGCAGTACTTC. This sequence joins TRBV11-2 and TRBJ2-7; tentative D call: TRBD1 (6 bases). Looked up from germline, CDR1 is SGHAT and CDR2 is FQNNGV. The CDR3 runs 14 residues. V lost 0 bases and J 7 bases, leaving 13 bases between the germline ends.

The chain joins TRBV4-1 to TRBJ1-2; D remains ambiguous. V gave up 2 bases and J gave up 4 bases, with 8 bases separating them. Germline CDR1 MGHRA, CDR2 YSYEKL. This CDR3 comprises 13 residues. CDR3 nucleotides: TGCGCCAGCAGCCAACCGGGGAGCTATGGCTACACCTTC. This gives the protein CASSQPGSYGYTF.

V and J are TRBV4-1 and TRBJ1-4, with unresolved D. Germline V CDR1 and CDR2: MGHRA, YSYEKL. V dropped 0 bases and J dropped 0 bases, with 5 bases sitting between them. The CDR3 contains 15 residues. The CDR3, as DNA: TGCGCCAGCAGCCAAGACCGTGCAACTAATGAAAAACTGTTTTTT. Translation gives CASSQDRATNEKLFF.

The J gene is TRBJ2-7, the V gene TRBV6-6; tentative D call: TRBD1 (6 bases). The germline gives CDR1 MNHNY, CDR2 SVGAGI (reference sequence). The CDR3 has 13 amino acids. V was pared by 10 bases and J by 5 bases, with 18 bases between. The CDR3 sequence: CATTPGQFHEQYF. The CDR3 DNA reads TGTGCCACCACCCCGGGACAATTCCACGAGCAGTACTTC.

This sequence joins TRBV27 and TRBJ2-7, with D perhaps matching TRBD1 (5 bases). V shed 1 base and J shed 5 bases, with 6 bases lying between them. The CDR3 sequence is 12 residues long. CDR1 MNHEY and CDR2 SMNVEV come from the germline V gene (reference sequence). The DNA for the CDR3 is TGTGCCAGCAGTTTATGGGGCGACGAGCAGTACTTC. It translates to CASSLWGDEQYF.

The V and J genes are TRBV5-4 and TRBJ1-4; tentatively, D is TRBD1 (5 bases). CDR3 length: 16 amino acids. V gave up 4 bases and J gave up 2 bases, with 15 bases separating them. CDR1 is SGHNT and CDR2 is YYREEE in the germline V gene (reference sequence). This chain's CDR3 is CASSPRGDSTNEKLFF. CDR3 in DNA: TGTGCCAGCAGCCCCCGGGGTGACAGCACTAATGAAAAACTGTTTTTT.